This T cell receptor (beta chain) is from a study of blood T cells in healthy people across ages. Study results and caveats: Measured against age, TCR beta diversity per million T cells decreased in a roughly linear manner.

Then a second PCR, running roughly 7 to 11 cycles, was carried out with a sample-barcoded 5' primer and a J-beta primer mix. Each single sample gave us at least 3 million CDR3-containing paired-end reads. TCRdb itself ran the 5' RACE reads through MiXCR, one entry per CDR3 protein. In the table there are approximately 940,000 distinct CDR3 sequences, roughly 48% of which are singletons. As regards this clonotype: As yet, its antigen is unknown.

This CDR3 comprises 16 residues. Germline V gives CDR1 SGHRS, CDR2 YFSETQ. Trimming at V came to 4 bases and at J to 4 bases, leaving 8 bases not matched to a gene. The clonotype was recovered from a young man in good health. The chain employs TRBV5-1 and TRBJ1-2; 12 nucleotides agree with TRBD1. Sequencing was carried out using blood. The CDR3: CASSPGTGGIPYGYTF. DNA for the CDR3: TGCGCCAGCAGCCCCGGGACAGGGGGCATTCCCTATGGCTACACCTTC.